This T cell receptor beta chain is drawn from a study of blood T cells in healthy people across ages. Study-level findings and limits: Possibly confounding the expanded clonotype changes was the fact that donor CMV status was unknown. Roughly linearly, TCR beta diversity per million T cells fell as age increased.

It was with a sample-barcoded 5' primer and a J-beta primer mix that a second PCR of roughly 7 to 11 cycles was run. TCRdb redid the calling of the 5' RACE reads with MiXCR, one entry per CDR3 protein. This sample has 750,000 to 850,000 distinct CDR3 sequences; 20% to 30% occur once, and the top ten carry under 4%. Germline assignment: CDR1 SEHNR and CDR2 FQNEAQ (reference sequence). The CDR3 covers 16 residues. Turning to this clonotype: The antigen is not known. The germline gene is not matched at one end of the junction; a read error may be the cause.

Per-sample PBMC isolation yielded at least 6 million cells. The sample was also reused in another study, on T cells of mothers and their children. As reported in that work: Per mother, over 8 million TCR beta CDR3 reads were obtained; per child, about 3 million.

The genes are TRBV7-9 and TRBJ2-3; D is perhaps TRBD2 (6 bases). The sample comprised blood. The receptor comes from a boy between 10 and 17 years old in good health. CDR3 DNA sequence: TGTGCCAGCAGCTTAGTCGCGGGACCTACCACACATACGCAGTATTTT. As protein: CASSLVAGPTTHTQYF.